In this sample, the clone carrying this T cell receptor beta chain turned up a few times. Antigen unknown. This sample was taken from a study of T-cell memory formation after mild COVID-19. On the study more broadly: TCR clusters largely stayed donor specific. Points from the study as a whole: Some responding clones appeared in pre-infection memory, suggesting cross-reactive memory joined. Clones shrinking from day 15 to 85 showed even CD4/CD8 mixes; later expanders tilted CD4+.

Using its own MiXCR run on the 5' RACE reads, TCRdb lists one record per CDR3 protein. The sample shows 250,000 to 300,000 distinct CDR3 sequences, roughly 8.2% of them seen only once. This clonotype was obtained from a man between 18 and 35 years old who had mild COVID-19 (a few samples of this study predate the infection). Cell type and time point are not known. Source material: PBMCs or a T cell subset sorted from them (not recorded which).

The CDR3 sequence: CASSLFTGILGTGELFF. The CDR3 DNA reads as TGTGCCAGCAGCTTATTCACAGGGATCTTGGGAACCGGGGAGCTGTTTTTT. This chain joins TRBV7-3 and TRBJ2-2, with TRBD1 as a possible D gene (6 bases). This CDR3 spans 17 amino acids. With 2 bases removed from V and 5 bases from J, the gap between germline ends came to 18 bases. CDR1 and CDR2 (germline): SGHTA, FQGTGA.